Below, 6 T cell receptor beta chains from the same sample are listed, as sequenced in a study of shared clonotypes between healthy human individuals. TCRdb's copy holds only in-frame clones and misses some; the assay was immunoSEQ multiplex PCR. The data contain 800,000 to 950,000 clones, about 97% of them seen just once; the ten biggest clones take up about 0.22%. Naive CD8 isolation took CD45RO-negative cells positively selected for CCR7 and excluded terminally differentiated effector memory CD45RA+ cells. Sequenced sample: naive CD8+ T cells sorted from blood. These receptors were collected from a man in his thirties or forties in good health.

The V and J genes are TRBV2 and TRBJ2-5; D call uncertain. There are 12 residues in the CDR3. CDR1 is SNHLY and CDR2 is FYNNEI in the germline V gene. V lost 6 bases and J lost 2, with 7 bases in between. For the CDR3, the DNA is TGTGCCAGCAGCTTGTTACAAGAGACCCAGTACTTC. Encoded protein: CASSLLQETQYF.

This chain joins TRBV13 and TRBJ2-3, with a weak D call TRBD2 (6 bases). The V end lost 5 bases, the J end lost 2 bases, and 14 bases lay between the germline ends. In germline, CDR1 is PRHDT, CDR2 FYEKMQ (reference sequence). The CDR3 contains 15 residues. The CDR3 sequence: CASSPIAEVTDTQYF. CDR3 coding DNA: TGTGCCAGCAGCCCCATAGCGGAAGTCACAGATACGCAGTATTTT.

J is TRBJ2-1 and V is TRBV28; unclear D gene. Trimming pared 6 bases from V and 4 bases from J, leaving 16 bases between. Germline CDR1 reads MDHEN; CDR2 reads SYDVKM. This CDR3 has 15 residues. This chain's CDR3 is CASRAGPNGYNEQFF. The CDR3, as DNA: TGTGCCAGCAGGGCCGGGCCCAACGGGTACAATGAGCAGTTCTTC.

J is TRBJ2-2 and V is TRBV9, with D hard to call. The CDR3 runs 15 residues. Trimming took 4 bases from V and 3 from J, leaving 13 bases between them. In germline, CDR1 is SGDLS, CDR2 YYNGEE. In nucleotides, the CDR3 is TGTGCCAGCAGCAATTCCTGGGGTTACACCGGGGAGCTGTTTTTT. It codes for CASSNSWGYTGELFF.

The chain links TRBV11-2 to TRBJ2-1; 7 bases agree with TRBD2. Germline V gives CDR1 SGHAT, CDR2 FQNNGV. CDR3 length equals 18 residues. J gave up 5 bases and V 3 bases, and 16 bases lay outside the gene matches. The CDR3 bases are TGTGCCAGCAGCTTTTATTTGAGGGGAGGGGTTTCGGACAATGAGCAGTTCTTC. Amino acids: CASSFYLRGGVSDNEQFF. Together with reference TRBV11-2 and TRBJ2-1, the CDR3 gives the full variable domain: EAGVAQSPRYKIIEKRQSVAFWCNPISGHATLYWYQQILGQGPKLLIQFQNNGVVDDSQLPKDRFSAERLKGVDSTLKIQPAKLEDSAVYLCASSFYLRGGVSDNEQFFGPGTRLTVL.

The chain combines TRBV4-1 with TRBJ2-2, with D perhaps TRBD2 (5 bases). With 0 bases removed from V and 1 base from J, the gap between germline ends came to 9 bases. The germline gives CDR1 MGHRA, CDR2 YSYEKL. CDR3 length: 16 amino acids. This CDR3 reads CASSQDSGRNTGELFF. The CDR3 DNA reads TGCGCCAGCAGCCAAGACAGCGGACGGAACACCGGGGAGCTGTTTTTT.